This TCR beta chain is drawn from a study of naive and memory T cell subsets. CDR1 and CDR2 from the germline V gene are SQVTM and ANQGSEA. V was trimmed by 4 bases and J by 8 bases, leaving 9 bases between them. The CDR3 is 11 residues long. Study findings and constraints: Possibly reflecting memory cells re-expressing CD45RA, a few larger clonotypes occurred in naive repertoires, especially CD8. Over 95% of naive TCR sequences appeared only once after error correction, unlike memory subsets.

Alpha and beta libraries were amplified separately from the second PCR onward. Turning to this clonotype: Its target is unknown. A much bigger clone sits one base away, suggesting this may be a read error.

The beta constant-region primer was an equimolar mix of two oligonucleotides covering TRBC1 and TRBC2. Ligated cDNA was amplified by four rounds of PCR with nested alpha and beta constant-region primers and SP2. TCRdb independently ran MiXCR on the UMI-ligation and nested PCR reads; one entry per CDR3 protein. This table holds 150,000 or so distinct CDR3 sequences, about 20% found once. Material for sequencing was naive CD4+ T cells from blood. V is TRBV29-1 and J is TRBJ2-1, with TRBD2 as a possible D gene (5 bases). The receptor was isolated from a human donor in good health. The CDR3 reads CSVGASHEQFF. The CDR3 coding sequence is TGCAGCGTTGGTGCTAGCCATGAGCAGTTCTTC.